This is a list of T cell receptor beta chains from one sample in a study of blood T cells in healthy people across ages. Each CDR3 protein is one row after TCRdb ran MiXCR on the 5' RACE reads. The sample lists roughly 1.5 million distinct CDR3 sequences, approximately 43% occurring once. The sequencing input was blood. The receptors were gathered from a woman aged 18-30 years in good health. Both conserved end residues are part of each CDR3. D genes are given only for firm matches. Where a row states a size, it is once, few, many or the class of an expanded clone; other rows omit it.

.,TRBV14,.,TRBJ1-2,CASNQGLQYGYTF,TGTGCCAGCAACCAGGGTTTACAATATGGCTACACCTTC
.,TRBV18,TRBD2,TRBJ2-3,CASSPLGGGDDTQYF,TGTGCCAGCTCACCACTTGGCGGGGGTGACGATACGCAGTATTTT
many,TRBV28,.,TRBJ2-7,CASSFNSEQYF,TGTGCCAGCAGTTTTAACTCCGAGCAGTACTTC
.,TRBV4-1,.,TRBJ2-3,CASSQGPVGGTQYF,TGCGCCAGCAGCCAAGGGCCAGTCGGAGGTACGCAGTATTTT
.,TRBV6-6,.,TRBJ2-5,CASSYWQEETQYF,TGTGCCAGCAGTTATTGGCAAGAAGAGACCCAGTACTTC
.,TRBV5-5,.,TRBJ2-5,CASARRGVSQETQYF,TGTGCCAGCGCACGGCGCGGGGTCAGCCAAGAGACCCAGTACTTC
.,TRBV7-9,TRBD1,TRBJ1-2,CASSLVGTGNPIYGYTF,TGTGCCAGCAGCTTAGTTGGGACAGGGAACCCAATCTATGGCTACACCTTC
few,TRBV6-2/TRBV6-3,TRBD1,TRBJ2-7,CASALTGQPYEQYF,TGTGCCAGCGCCTTGACAGGGCAACCCTACGAGCAGTACTTC
.,TRBV12-3/TRBV12-4,TRBD1,TRBJ2-3,CASSVGQGTDVQYF,TGTGCCAGCAGTGTCGGACAGGGGACAGATGTGCAGTATTTT
.,TRBV20-1,TRBD2,TRBJ2-5,CSALAGGSYQETQYF,TGCAGTGCCCTAGCGGGGGGGAGTTACCAAGAGACCCAGTACTTC
.,TRBV7-3,.,TRBJ2-3,CASSLTLGAQADTQYF,TGTGCCAGCAGCTTAACGTTGGGGGCCCAGGCAGATACGCAGTATTTT
few,TRBV13,.,TRBJ2-3,CASSHQSDTQYF,TGTGCCAGCAGCCACCAATCGGATACGCAGTATTTT
.,TRBV28,TRBD1,TRBJ1-6,CASREAGGKSSPLHF,TGTGCCAGTAGGGAGGCAGGGGGGAAAAGTTCACCCCTCCACTTT
few,TRBV7-2,TRBD1,TRBJ2-6,CASSPRQGETSGANVLTF,TGTGCCAGCAGCCCTAGACAGGGGGAGACTTCTGGGGCCAACGTCCTGACTTTC
.,TRBV6-2/TRBV6-3,.,TRBJ1-4,CASRGPFGNEKLFF,TGTGCCAGCAGAGGACCGTTCGGCAATGAAAAACTGTTTTTT
.,TRBV6-1,TRBD1,TRBJ1-2,CASSATIGTGVFYGYTF,TGTGCCAGCAGTGCAACTATCGGGACAGGGGTTTTCTATGGCTACACCTTC
few,TRBV6-6,.,TRBJ2-1,CASSIGHSNEQFF,TGTGCCAGCAGTATCGGACACAGCAATGAGCAGTTCTTC
few,TRBV21-1,.,TRBJ2-1,CASSKALGLAGVAEQFF,TGTGCCAGCAGCAAAGCGCTTGGACTAGCGGGAGTAGCTGAGCAGTTCTTC
few,TRBV6-1,.,TRBJ2-3,CASSEIGGGTDTQYF,TGTGCCAGCAGTGAAATCGGTGGGGGGACAGATACGCAGTATTTT